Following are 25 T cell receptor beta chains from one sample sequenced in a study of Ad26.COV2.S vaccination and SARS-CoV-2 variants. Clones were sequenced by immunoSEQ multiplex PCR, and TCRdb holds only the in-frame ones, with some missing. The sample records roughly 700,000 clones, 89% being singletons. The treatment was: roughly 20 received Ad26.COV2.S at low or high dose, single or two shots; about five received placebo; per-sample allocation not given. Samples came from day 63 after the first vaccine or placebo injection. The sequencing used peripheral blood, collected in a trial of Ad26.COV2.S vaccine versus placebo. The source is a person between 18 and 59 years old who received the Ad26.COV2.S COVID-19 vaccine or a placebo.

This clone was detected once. CDR3 DNA sequence: TGCGCCAGCAGCCAAGTACCCGGACAGGGGTTTTACGAGCAGTACTTC. Translated: CASSQVPGQGFYEQYF. J is TRBJ2-7 and V is TRBV4-1; TRBD1 aligns across 9 bases. Germline lookup yields CDR1 MGHRA and CDR2 YSYEKL. The CDR3 runs to 16 residues. Trimming removed 1 base from V and 4 bases from J; junction bases left unmatched: 8.

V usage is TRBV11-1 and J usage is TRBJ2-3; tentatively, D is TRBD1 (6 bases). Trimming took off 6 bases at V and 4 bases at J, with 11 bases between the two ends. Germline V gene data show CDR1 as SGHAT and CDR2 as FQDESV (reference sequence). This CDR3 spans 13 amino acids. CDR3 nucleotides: TGTGCCAGCAGGAGGGACATAGCAGATACGCAGTATTTT. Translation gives CASRRDIADTQYF.

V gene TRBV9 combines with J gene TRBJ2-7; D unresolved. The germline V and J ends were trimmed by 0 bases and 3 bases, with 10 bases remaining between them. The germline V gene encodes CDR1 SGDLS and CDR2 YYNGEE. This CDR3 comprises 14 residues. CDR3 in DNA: TGTGCCAGCAGCGTAGGGCCCAGTAACTACGAGCAGTACTTC. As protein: CASSVGPSNYEQYF.

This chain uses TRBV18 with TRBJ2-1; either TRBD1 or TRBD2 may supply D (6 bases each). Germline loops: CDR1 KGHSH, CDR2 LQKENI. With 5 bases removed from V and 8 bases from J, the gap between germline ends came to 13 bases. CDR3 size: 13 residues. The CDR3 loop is CASSYLGGDEQFF. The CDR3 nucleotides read TGTGCCAGCTCATACCTCGGGGGCGATGAGCAGTTCTTC.

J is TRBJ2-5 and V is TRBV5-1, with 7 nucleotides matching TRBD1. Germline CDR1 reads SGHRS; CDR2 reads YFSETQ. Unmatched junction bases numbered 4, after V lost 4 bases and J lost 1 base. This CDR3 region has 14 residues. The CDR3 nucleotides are TGCGCCAGCAGCCTCGGGACAGTCCAAGAGACCCAGTACTTC. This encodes CASSLGTVQETQYF.

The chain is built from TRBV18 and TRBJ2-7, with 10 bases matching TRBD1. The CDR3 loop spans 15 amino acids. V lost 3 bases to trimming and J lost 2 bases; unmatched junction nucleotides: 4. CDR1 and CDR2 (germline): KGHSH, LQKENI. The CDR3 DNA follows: TGTGCCAGCTCACCCGGGACAGGGGCCACCTACGAGCAGTACTTC. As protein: CASSPGTGATYEQYF.

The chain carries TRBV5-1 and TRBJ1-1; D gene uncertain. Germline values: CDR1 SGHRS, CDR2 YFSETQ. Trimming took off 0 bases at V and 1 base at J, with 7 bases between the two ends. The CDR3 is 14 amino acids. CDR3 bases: TGCGCCAGCAGCTTGGAACACCAGAACACTGAAGCTTTCTTT. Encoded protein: CASSLEHQNTEAFF.

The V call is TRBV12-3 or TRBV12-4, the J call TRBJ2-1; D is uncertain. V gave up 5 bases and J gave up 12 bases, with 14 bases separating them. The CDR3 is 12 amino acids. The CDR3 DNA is TGTGCCAGCAGTCATCGGACCGGTGGGCAGTTCTTC. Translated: CASSHRTGGQFF.

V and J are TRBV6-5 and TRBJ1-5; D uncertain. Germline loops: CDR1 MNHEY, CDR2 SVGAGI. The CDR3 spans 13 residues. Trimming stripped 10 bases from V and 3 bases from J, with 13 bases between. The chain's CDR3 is CATAGGFNQPQHF. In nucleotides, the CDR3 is TGTGCCACGGCGGGAGGTTTCAATCAGCCCCAGCATTTT.

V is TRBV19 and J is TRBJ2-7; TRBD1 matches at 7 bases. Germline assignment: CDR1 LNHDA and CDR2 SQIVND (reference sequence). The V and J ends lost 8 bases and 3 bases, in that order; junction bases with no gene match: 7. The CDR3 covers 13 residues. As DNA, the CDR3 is TGTGCCAGTCGACGGGACAGAAACTACGAGCAGTACTTC. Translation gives CASRRDRNYEQYF.

The CDR3 loop is CASSRSGYGGRRKSDSKNTEAFF. The CDR3, as DNA: TGTGCCAGCAGCCGATCCGGGTACGGGGGAAGGAGAAAAAGTGACAGCAAAAACACTGAAGCTTTCTTT. The chain recombines TRBV21-1 with TRBJ1-1. TRBV21-1 is given as a pseudogene. The CDR3 runs to 23 residues.

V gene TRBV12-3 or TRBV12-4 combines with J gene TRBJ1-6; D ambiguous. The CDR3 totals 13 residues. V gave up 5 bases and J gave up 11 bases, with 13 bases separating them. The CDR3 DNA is TGTGCCAGCAGTACGGGCTCGAGGGCACCCCTCCACTTT. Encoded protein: CASSTGSRAPLHF.

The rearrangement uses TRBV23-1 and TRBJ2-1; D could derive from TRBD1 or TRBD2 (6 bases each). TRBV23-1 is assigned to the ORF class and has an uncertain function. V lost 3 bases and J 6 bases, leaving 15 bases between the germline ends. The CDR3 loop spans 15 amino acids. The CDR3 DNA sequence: TGCGCCAGCAGTCACTCTCTGGGGGGCTTCAATGAGCAGTTCTTC. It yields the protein CASSHSLGGFNEQFF.

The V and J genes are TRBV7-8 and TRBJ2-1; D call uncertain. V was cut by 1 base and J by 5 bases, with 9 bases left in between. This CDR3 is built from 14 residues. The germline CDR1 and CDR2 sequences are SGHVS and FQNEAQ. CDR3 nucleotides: TGTGCCAGCAGCTTAGGGTTCCTCGACAATGAGCAGTTCTTC. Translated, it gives CASSLGFLDNEQFF.

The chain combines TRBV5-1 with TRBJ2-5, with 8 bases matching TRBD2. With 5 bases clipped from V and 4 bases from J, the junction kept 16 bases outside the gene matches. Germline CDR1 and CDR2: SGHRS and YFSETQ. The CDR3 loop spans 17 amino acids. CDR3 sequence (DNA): TGCGCCAGCAGGCGGGGAACTGGCGGGGGGCCGGGAGAGACCCAGTACTTC. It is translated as CASRRGTGGGPGETQYF.

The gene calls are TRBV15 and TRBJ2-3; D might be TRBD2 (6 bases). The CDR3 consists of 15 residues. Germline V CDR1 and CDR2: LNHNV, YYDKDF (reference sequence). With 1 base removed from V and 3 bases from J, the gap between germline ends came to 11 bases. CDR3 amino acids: CATSRAASGTDTQYF. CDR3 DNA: TGTGCCACCAGCAGAGCGGCGAGCGGGACAGATACGCAGTATTTT.

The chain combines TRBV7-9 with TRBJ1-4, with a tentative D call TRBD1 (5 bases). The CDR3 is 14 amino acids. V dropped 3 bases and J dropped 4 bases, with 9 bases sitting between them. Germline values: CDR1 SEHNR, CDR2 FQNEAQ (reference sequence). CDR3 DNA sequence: TGTGCCAGCAGCTTCCGGGGACTTAATGAAAAACTGTTTTTT. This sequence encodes CASSFRGLNEKLFF.

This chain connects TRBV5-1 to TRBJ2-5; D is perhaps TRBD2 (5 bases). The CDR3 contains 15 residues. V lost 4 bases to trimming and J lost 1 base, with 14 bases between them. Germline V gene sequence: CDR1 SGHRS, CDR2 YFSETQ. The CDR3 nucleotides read TGCGCCAGCAGCCTAAGGACTGGTAGCCAAGAGACCCAGTACTTC. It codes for CASSLRTGSQETQYF.

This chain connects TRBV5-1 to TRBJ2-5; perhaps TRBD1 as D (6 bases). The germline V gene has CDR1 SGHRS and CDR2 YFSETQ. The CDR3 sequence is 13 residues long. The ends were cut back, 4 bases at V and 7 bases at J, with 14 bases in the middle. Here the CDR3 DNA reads TGCGCCAGCAGCAACATACAGGGAACGACCCAGTACTTC. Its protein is CASSNIQGTTQYF.

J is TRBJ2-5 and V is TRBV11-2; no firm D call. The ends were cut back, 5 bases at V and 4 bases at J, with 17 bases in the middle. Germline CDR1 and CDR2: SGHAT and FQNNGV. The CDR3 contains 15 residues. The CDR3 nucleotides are TGTGCCAGCAGCCCCCCCTTCGGTGGGGTAGAGACCCAGTACTTC. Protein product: CASSPPFGGVETQYF. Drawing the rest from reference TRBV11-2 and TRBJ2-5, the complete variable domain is EAGVAQSPRYKIIEKRQSVAFWCNPISGHATLYWYQQILGQGPKLLIQFQNNGVVDDSQLPKDRFSAERLKGVDSTLKIQPAKLEDSAVYLCASSPPFGGVETQYFGPGTRLLVL.

The DNA for the CDR3 is TGTGCCAGCAGTTACCTAGGGCAGGGGGGTGGCACTGAAGCTTTCTTT. Its protein product is CASSYLGQGGGTEAFF. The genes are TRBV6-5 and TRBJ1-1, with 7 bases lining up with TRBD1. The CDR3 sequence is 16 residues long. V was clipped by 2 bases and J by 4 bases; unmatched bases: 10. Germline CDR1 MNHEY, CDR2 SVGAGI.

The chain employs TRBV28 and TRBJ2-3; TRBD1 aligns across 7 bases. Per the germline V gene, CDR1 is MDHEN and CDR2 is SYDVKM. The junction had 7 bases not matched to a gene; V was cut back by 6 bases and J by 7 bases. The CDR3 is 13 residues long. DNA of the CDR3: TGTGCCAGCAGCGTATCGGGACAGCATACGCAGTATTTT. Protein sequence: CASSVSGQHTQYF.

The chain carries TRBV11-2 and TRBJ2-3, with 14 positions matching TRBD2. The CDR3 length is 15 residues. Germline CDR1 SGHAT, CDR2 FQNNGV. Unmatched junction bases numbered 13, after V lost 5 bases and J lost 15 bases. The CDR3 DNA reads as TGTGCCAGCAGCCCGATGACTAGCGGGGGGGCCGGGGGTTATTTT. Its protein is CASSPMTSGGAGGYF.

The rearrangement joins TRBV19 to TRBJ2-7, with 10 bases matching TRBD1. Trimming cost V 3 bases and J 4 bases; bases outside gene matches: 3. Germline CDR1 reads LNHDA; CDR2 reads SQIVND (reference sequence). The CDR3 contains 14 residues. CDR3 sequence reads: CASSMEDRGYEQYF. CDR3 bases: TGTGCCAGTAGTATGGAGGACAGGGGGTACGAGCAGTACTTC.

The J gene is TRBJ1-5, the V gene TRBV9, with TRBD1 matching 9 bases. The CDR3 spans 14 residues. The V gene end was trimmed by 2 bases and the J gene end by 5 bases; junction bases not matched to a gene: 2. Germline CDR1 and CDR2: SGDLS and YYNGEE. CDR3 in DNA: TGTGCCAGCAGCGTTGGGACAGGGTATCAGCCCCAGCATTTT. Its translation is CASSVGTGYQPQHF. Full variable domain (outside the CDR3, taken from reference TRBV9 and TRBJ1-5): DSGVTQTPKHLITATGQRVTLRCSPRSGDLSVYWYQQSLDQGLQFLIQYYNGEERAKGNILERFSAQQFPDLHSELNLSSLELGDSALYFCASSVGTGYQPQHFGDGTRLSIL.